What follows are 4 T cell receptor beta chains derived from one specimen sequenced in a study of tumor and adjacent non-tumor tissue in lung cancer. Three rounds of nested PCR, following a modified ARM-PCR protocol, produced the TCRbeta library. Each CDR3 protein gets one entry after TCRdb re-called the multiplex PCR reads with MiXCR. The repertoire holds about 110,000 distinct CDR3 sequences, with roughly 75% as singletons. The template was RNA from unsorted bulk tissue. Sequenced material: lung tumor tissue. These receptors were obtained from a woman aged 60-75 years with non-small cell lung cancer.

About this clonotype: The junction and the germline gene differ at one end; a read error may be behind it. The rearrangement uses TRBV6-2 or TRBV6-3 and TRBJ2-1; 8 bases agree with TRBD2. This CDR3 contains 17 residues. Germline assignment: CDR1 MNHEY and CDR2 SVGEGT. DNA of the CDR3: TGTGTCAGCAGCAGTCCCGTTTTAGCGGGGAGGGACAATGAGCAGTTCTTC. Translated: CVSSSPVLAGRDNEQFF.

CDR3 nucleotide sequence: TGCAGTGCTAGAGAAGACCTCAGGACAGGGAATAACAATCAGCCCCAGCATTTT. Translation: CSAREDLRTGNNNQPQHF. V and J are TRBV20-1 and TRBJ1-5, with TRBD1 matching over 8 bases. Germline values: CDR1 DFQATT, CDR2 SNEGSKA (reference sequence). V shed 0 bases, J shed 3 bases, and the junction held 13 bases outside the gene matches. This CDR3 contains 18 residues.

Details on this clonotype: Given a much more abundant clone one base away, this may be a read error. V usage is TRBV12-3 or TRBV12-4 and J usage is TRBJ1-2; 8 bases are shared with TRBD1. V shed 4 bases and J 10 bases; nucleotides not matched to a gene: 8. The CDR3 sequence is 13 residues long. In DNA form, the CDR3 reads TGTGCCAGCAGTTCGGACAGGGCGTCCGTCTACACCTTC. The encoded protein is CASSSDRASVYTF.

This clonotype came up many times. The chain has TRBV12-3 or TRBV12-4 and TRBJ2-7, with D possibly TRBD2 on 5 matching bases. Trimming left V 10 bases short and J 2 bases short, with 18 bases between. This CDR3 comprises 14 residues. The chain's CDR3 is CATAVSNGPYEQYF. The CDR3 DNA reads as TGTGCCACAGCGGTTTCAAACGGGCCCTACGAGCAGTACTTC.